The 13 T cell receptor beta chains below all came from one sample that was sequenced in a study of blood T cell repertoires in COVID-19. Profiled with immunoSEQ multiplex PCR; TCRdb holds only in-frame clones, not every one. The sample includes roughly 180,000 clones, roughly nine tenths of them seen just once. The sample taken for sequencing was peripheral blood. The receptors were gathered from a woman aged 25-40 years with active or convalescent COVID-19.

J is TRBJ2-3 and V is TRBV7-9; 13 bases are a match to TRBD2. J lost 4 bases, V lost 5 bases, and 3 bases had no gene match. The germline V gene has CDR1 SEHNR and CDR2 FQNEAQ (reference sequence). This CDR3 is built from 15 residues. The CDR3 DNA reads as TGTGCCAGCAGCATACTAGCGGGAGGGTCAGATACGCAGTATTTT. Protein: CASSILAGGSDTQYF.

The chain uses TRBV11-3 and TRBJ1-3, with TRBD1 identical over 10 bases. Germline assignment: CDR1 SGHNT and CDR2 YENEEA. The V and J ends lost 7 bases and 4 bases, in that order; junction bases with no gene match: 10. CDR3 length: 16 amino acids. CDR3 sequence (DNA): TGTGCCAGCACCAAACCCGGGACAGGGGCAGGAAACACCATATATTTT. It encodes CASTKPGTGAGNTIYF.

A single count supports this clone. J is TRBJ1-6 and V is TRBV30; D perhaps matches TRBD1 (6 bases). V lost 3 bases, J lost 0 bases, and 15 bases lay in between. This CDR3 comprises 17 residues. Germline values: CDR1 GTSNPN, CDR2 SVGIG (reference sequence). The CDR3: CAWREGPQGSYNSPLHF. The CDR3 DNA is TGTGCCTGGAGGGAAGGACCACAGGGCTCCTATAATTCACCCCTCCACTTT.

CDR3 DNA sequence: TGTGCCAGCAGCCAAGGCGGGAGCTCCTACAATGAGCAGTTCTTC. As protein: CASSQGGSSYNEQFF. V is TRBV3-1 (or the pseudogene TRBV3-2) and J is TRBJ2-1; 7 bases agree with TRBD2. CDR1 LGHDT and CDR2 YNNKEL come from the germline V gene (reference sequence). The V gene end was trimmed by 1 base and the J gene end by 0 bases; junction bases not matched to a gene: 0. This CDR3 contains 15 residues.

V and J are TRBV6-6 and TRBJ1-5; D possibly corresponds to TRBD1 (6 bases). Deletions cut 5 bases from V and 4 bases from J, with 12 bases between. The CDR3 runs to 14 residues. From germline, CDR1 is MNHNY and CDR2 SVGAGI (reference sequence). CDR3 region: CASSHQQGNQPQHF. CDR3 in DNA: TGTGCCAGCAGTCATCAGCAGGGGAATCAGCCCCAGCATTTT.

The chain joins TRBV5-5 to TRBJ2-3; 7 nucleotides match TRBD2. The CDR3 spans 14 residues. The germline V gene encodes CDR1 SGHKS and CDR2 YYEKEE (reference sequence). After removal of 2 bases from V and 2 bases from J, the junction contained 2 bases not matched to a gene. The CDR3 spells CASSFGGFTDTQYF. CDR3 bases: TGTGCCAGCAGCTTCGGGGGGTTCACAGATACGCAGTATTTT.

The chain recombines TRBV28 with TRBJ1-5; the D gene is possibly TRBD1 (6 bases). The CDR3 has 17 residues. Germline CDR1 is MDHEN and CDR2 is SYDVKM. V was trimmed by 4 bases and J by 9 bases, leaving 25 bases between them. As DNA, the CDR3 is TGTGCCAGCAGTTCTTGGTCGGGGATAGGGGGTGAATCGCCCCAGCATTTT. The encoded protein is CASSSWSGIGGESPQHF.

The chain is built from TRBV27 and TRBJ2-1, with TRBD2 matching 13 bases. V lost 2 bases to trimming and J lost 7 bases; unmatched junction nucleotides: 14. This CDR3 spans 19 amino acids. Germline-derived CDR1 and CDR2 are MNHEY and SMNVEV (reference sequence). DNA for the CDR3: TGTGCCAGCAGTTTAACCGCTTTGGAACTAGCGGGAGGGCCGAATGAGCAGTTCTTC. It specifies CASSLTALELAGGPNEQFF.

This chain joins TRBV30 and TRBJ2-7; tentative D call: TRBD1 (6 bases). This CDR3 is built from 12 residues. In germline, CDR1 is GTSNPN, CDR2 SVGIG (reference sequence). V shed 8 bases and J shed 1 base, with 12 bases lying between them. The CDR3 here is CAVSGTSYEQYF. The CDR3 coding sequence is TGTGCCGTTTCCGGGACATCCTACGAGCAGTACTTC.

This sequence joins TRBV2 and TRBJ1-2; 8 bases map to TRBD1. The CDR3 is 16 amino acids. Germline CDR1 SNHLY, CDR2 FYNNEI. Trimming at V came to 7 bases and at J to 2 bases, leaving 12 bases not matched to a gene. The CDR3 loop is CASIQQGGILNYGYTF. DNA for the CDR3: TGTGCCAGCATCCAACAGGGGGGCATCCTCAACTATGGCTACACCTTC.

CDR3 protein: CATSSRTSNIYEQYF. CDR3 bases: TGTGCCACCAGCTCCCGGACTAGCAATATCTACGAGCAGTACTTC. The V call is TRBV15, the J call TRBJ2-7; the match to TRBD2 covers 8 bases. Losses at the gene ends were 5 bases for V and 3 bases for J; bases not matched to a gene: 9. Germline-derived CDR1 and CDR2 are LNHNV and YYDKDF (reference sequence). CDR3 size: 15 residues.

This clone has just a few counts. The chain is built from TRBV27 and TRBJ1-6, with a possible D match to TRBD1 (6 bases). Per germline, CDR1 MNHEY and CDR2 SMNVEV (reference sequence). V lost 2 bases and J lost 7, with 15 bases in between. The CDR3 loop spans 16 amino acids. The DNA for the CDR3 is TGTGCCAGCAGTTTAATCGGGGGGCAGCGGAATTCACCCCTCCACTTT. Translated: CASSLIGGQRNSPLHF.

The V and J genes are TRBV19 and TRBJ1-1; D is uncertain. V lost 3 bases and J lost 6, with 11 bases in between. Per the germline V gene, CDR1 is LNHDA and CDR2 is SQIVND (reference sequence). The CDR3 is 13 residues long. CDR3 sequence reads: CASSITPSAEAFF. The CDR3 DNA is TGTGCCAGTAGTATCACTCCGTCCGCTGAAGCTTTCTTT.